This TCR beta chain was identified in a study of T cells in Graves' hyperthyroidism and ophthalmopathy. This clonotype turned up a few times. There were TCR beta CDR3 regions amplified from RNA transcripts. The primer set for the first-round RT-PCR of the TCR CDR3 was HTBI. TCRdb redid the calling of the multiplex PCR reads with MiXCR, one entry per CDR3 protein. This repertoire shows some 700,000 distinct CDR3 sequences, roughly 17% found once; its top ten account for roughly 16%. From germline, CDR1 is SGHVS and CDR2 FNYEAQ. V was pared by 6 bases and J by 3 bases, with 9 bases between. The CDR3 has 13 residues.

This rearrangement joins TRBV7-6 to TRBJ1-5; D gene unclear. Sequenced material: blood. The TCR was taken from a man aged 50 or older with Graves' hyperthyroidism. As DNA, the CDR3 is TGTGCCAGCAGTAGTAGAAACAATCAGCCCCAGCATTTT. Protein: CASSSRNNQPQHF.